This T cell receptor beta chain was found in a study of T cells in Graves' hyperthyroidism and ophthalmopathy. Turning to the study itself: Before any treatment, at initial diagnosis, peripheral blood was collected. Study-level findings and limits: Most clonotypes expanded in the thyroid (above 0.001) were also present in blood.

This clonotype occurred once. No antigen is known for it. RNA transcripts served as the template for amplifying TCR beta CDR3 regions. Initially, a first-round RT-PCR of the TCR CDR3 employed the HTBI primer set. TCRdb itself ran the multiplex PCR reads through MiXCR, one entry per CDR3 protein. The data contain around 450,000 distinct CDR3 sequences, around 14% of them singletons. The CDR3 is 22 amino acids. V lost 3 bases, J lost 0 bases, and 29 bases lay in between. Germline CDR1 is MDHEN and CDR2 is SYDVKM. For Graves' hyperthyroidism to be stable, ophthalmopathy could not progress within 18 months.

The gene calls are TRBV28 and TRBJ1-4; D perhaps matches TRBD1 (5 bases). The sequencing input was blood. The source of this sequence is a woman aged 18-29 years with Graves' hyperthyroidism. The CDR3 coding sequence is TGTGCCAGCAGTTTCCTCCGGGACCGCGGTAGGAGTCCTTTTGCAACTAATGAAAAACTGTTTTTT. It specifies CASSFLRDRGRSPFATNEKLFF.